The 7 T cell receptor beta chains below come from one sample, sequenced in a study of Ad26.COV2.S vaccination and SARS-CoV-2 variants. Indicated treatment: over 15 received Ad26.COV2.S at low or high dose, single or two shots; several received placebo; per-sample allocation not given. Sampling was performed 63 days after the first vaccine or placebo injection. The repertoire was sequenced with immunoSEQ multiplex PCR; TCRdb's copy has only in-frame clones and lacks some. Of hundreds of thousands of clones in the sample, roughly four fifths were seen once. Sequences were derived from peripheral blood, sampled in a trial of Ad26.COV2.S vaccine versus placebo. All receptors derive from a person aged 18-60 years who received the Ad26.COV2.S COVID-19 vaccine or a placebo.

The genes are TRBV10-3 and TRBJ2-7, with a weak D call TRBD2 (6 bases). This CDR3 comprises 16 residues. Germline V CDR1 and CDR2: ENHRY, SYGVKD. V lost 0 bases, J lost 3 bases, and 15 bases lay in between. CDR3 sequence reads: CAISESTGRGSYEQYF. CDR3 in DNA: TGTGCCATCAGTGAGTCGACCGGACGGGGGAGCTACGAGCAGTACTTC.

The chain employs TRBV7-2 and TRBJ2-5; 13 bases match TRBD2. This CDR3 is 18 amino acids long. Germline V gene data show CDR1 as SGHTA and CDR2 as FQGNSA. J gave up 4 bases and V 5 bases, and 13 bases lay outside the gene matches. DNA of the CDR3: TGTGCCAGCAGCCCTCGACTAGCGGGGGGCCACATAAGAGAGACCCAGTACTTC. This codes for CASSPRLAGGHIRETQYF. Combining the CDR3 with reference TRBV7-2 and TRBJ2-5 gives the whole variable domain GAGVSQSPSNKVTEKGKDVELRCDPISGHTALYWYRQSLGQGLEFLIYFQGNSAPDKSGLPSDRFSAERTGGSVSTLTIQRTQQEDSAVYLCASSPRLAGGHIRETQYFGPGTRLLVL.

J is TRBJ1-5 and V is TRBV6-5; possible D gene TRBD1, 5 bases. Germline-derived CDR1 and CDR2 are MNHEY and SVGAGI. The CDR3 runs to 15 residues. V was cut by 4 bases and J by 4 bases, with 14 bases left in between. CDR3 bases: TGTGCCAGCAGTTTGGCAGGGAGGTCGAATCAGCCCCAGCATTTT. Protein product: CASSLAGRSNQPQHF.

The chain carries TRBV9 and TRBJ2-3; D possibly matches TRBD1 or TRBD2 (12 bases each). Trimming left V 3 bases short and J 1 base short, with 27 bases between. In germline, CDR1 is SGDLS, CDR2 YYNGEE. The CDR3 covers 20 residues. CDR3 sequence: CASSARDRGRLAGGTDTQYF. The CDR3 DNA reads TGTGCCAGCAGCGCCCGGGACAGGGGGCGACTAGCGGGAGGCACAGATACGCAGTATTTT.

About this clone: Other DNA sequences in this sample translate to the same CDR3. J is TRBJ2-5 and V is TRBV5-1; tentatively, D is TRBD1 (6 bases). V was clipped by 8 bases and J by 0 bases, with 8 bases between them. The length of the CDR3 is 12 residues. The germline V gene has CDR1 SGHRS and CDR2 YFSETQ. For the CDR3, the DNA is TGCGCCAGTCACAGGGACCAAGAGACCCAGTACTTC. It is translated as CASHRDQETQYF.

The chain carries TRBV2 and TRBJ1-1; perhaps TRBD1 as D (5 bases). The V end lost 6 bases, the J end lost 3 bases, and 8 bases lay between the germline ends. Per germline, CDR1 SNHLY and CDR2 FYNNEI. The CDR3 has 12 residues. The CDR3 coding sequence is TGTGCCAGCAGAAGCAGGGACACTGAAGCTTTCTTT. It is translated as CASRSRDTEAFF.

This chain connects TRBV7-2 to TRBJ2-5; 9 nucleotides align to TRBD2. Germline-derived CDR1 and CDR2 are SGHTA and FQGNSA. The CDR3 consists of 15 residues. V trimming: 3 bases; J trimming: 1 base; junction bases outside the gene matches: 3. The CDR3 spells CASSLNSGGQETQYF. CDR3 DNA sequence: TGTGCCAGCAGCTTGAATAGCGGGGGCCAAGAGACCCAGTACTTC.